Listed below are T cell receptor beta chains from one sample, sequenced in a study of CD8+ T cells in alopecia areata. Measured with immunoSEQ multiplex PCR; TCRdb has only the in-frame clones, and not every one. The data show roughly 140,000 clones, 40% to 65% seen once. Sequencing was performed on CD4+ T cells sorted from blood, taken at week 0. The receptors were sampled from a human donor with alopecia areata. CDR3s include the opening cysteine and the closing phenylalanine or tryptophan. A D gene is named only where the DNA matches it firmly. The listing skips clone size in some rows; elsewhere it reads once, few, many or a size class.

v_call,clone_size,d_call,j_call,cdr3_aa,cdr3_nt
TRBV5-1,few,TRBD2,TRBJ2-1,CASSLAGGQFF,TGCGCCAGCAGCCTAGCGGGAGGGCAGTTCTTC
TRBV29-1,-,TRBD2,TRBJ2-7,CSVAGEAGVFYEQYF,TGCAGCGTTGCGGGGGAAGCGGGAGTATTCTACGAGCAGTACTTC
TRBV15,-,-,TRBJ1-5,CATSRDWGSNQPQHF,TGTGCCACCAGCAGAGACTGGGGTAGCAATCAGCCCCAGCATTTT
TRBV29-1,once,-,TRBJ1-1,CSVEHGARTEAFF,TGCAGCGTTGAACACGGCGCGCGCACTGAAGCTTTCTTT
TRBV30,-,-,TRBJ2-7,CACLEDEQYF,TGTGCCTGCCTCGAGGACGAGCAGTACTTC
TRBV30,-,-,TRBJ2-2,CAWSVISGVTGELFF,TGTGCCTGGAGTGTGATTAGCGGAGTCACCGGGGAGCTGTTTTTT
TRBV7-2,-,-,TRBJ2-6,CASSLVASGANVLTF,TGTGCCAGCAGCTTAGTAGCCTCTGGGGCCAACGTCCTGACTTTC
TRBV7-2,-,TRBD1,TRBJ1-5,CASSPGTGYSNQPQHF,TGTGCCAGCAGTCCCGGGACAGGATATAGCAATCAGCCCCAGCATTTT
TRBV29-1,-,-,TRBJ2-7,CSASQAYEQYF,TGCAGCGCCTCCCAGGCCTACGAGCAGTACTTC
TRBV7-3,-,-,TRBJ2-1,CASSLSRAGANEQFF,TGTGCCAGCAGCTTAAGTAGGGCAGGAGCGAATGAGCAGTTCTTC
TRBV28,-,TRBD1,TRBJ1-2,CASSSRDRVYGYTF,TGTGCCAGCAGCTCGAGGGACAGGGTTTACGGCTACACCTTC
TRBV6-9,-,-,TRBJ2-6,CASISNTTRSGANVLTF,TGTGCCAGCATTAGTAACACCACCCGATCTGGGGCCAACGTCCTGACTTTC
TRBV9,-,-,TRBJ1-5,CASSVGRDRNQPQHF,TGTGCCAGCAGCGTAGGAAGGGATAGGAATCAGCCCCAGCATTTT
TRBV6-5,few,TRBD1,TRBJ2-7,CASSPDRVRVYEQYF,TGTGCCAGCAGTCCGGACAGGGTTCGGGTCTACGAGCAGTACTTC
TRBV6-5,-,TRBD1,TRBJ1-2,CASSTLDRSPNGYTF,TGTGCCAGCAGTACATTGGACAGGTCGCCGAATGGCTACACCTTC
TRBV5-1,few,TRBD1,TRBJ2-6,CASSLRRTGNSGANVLTF,TGCGCCAGCAGCCTTCGGAGGACAGGAAACTCTGGGGCCAACGTCCTGACTTTC
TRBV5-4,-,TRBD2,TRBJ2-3,CASSNPSGGSADTQYF,TGTGCCAGCAGCAATCCTTCAGGCGGGAGTGCAGATACGCAGTATTTT
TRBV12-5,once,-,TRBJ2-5,CASGLGSVPGETQYF,TGTGCTAGTGGTTTGGGTAGCGTGCCGGGAGAGACCCAGTACTTC
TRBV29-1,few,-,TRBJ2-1,CSVEAPVKSSYNEQFF,TGCAGCGTTGAAGCCCCAGTGAAGAGCTCCTACAATGAGCAGTTCTTC
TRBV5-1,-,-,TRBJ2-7,CASSSLAQARVNEQYF,TGCGCCAGCAGCAGTCTAGCGCAAGCCCGGGTTAACGAGCAGTACTTC
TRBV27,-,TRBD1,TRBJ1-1,CASSPPRQGAEAFF,TGTGCCAGCAGTCCCCCCCGACAGGGAGCTGAAGCTTTCTTT
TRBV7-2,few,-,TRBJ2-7,CASSKARYGYEQYF,TGTGCCAGCAGCAAGGCTCGGTATGGCTACGAGCAGTACTTC
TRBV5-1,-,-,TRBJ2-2,CASRQTGQGTGELFF,TGCGCCAGCAGACAGACCGGACAAGGCACCGGGGAGCTGTTTTTT
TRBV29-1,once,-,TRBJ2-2,CSVSPIQNTGELFF,TGCAGCGTTTCACCCATACAGAACACCGGGGAGCTGTTTTTT
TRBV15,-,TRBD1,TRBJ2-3,CATSRGAGQGPDTQYF,TGTGCCACCAGCAGAGGAGCGGGACAGGGACCAGATACGCAGTATTTT
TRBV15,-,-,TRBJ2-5,CAIGRGPQETQYF,TGTGCCATTGGACGTGGCCCCCAAGAGACCCAGTACTTC
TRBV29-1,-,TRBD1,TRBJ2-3,CSVEGGTGGHTDTQYF,TGCAGCGTTGAGGGTGGGACAGGCGGACACACAGATACGCAGTATTTT
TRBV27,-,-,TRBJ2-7,CASSLSIRSEQYF,TGTGCCAGCAGTTTATCTATAAGGTCTGAGCAGTACTTC
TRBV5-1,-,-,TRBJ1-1,CASSWDMNTEAFF,TGCGCCAGCAGCTGGGATATGAACACTGAAGCTTTCTTT
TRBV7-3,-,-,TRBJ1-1,CASSLERVAAFF,TGTGCCAGCAGCTTAGAGAGGGTTGCAGCTTTCTTT
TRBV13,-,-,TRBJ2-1,CASSLDRGSYNEQFF,TGTGCCAGCAGCCTAGACAGAGGCTCCTACAATGAGCAGTTCTTC
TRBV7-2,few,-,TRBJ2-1,CASSPEGAYNEQFF,TGTGCCAGCAGCCCGGAAGGAGCCTACAATGAGCAGTTCTTC
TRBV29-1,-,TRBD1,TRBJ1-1,CSAGTGRTEAFF,TGCAGCGCCGGGACAGGGCGGACTGAAGCTTTCTTT
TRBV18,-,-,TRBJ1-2,CASSQQTANYGYTF,TGTGCCAGCTCACAACAGACAGCTAACTATGGCTACACCTTC
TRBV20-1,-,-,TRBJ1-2,CSARPNWGYTF,TGCAGTGCTAGGCCCAATTGGGGCTACACCTTC
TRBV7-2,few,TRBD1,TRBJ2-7,CASSDRQGRGVEQYF,TGTGCCAGCAGCGACCGACAGGGTAGAGGCGTCGAGCAGTACTTC
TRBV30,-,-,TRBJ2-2,CAWKVRSDPANTGELFF,TGTGCCTGGAAGGTGCGGAGTGACCCAGCGAACACCGGGGAGCTGTTTTTT
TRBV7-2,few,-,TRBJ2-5,CASSRGATQETQYF,TGTGCCAGCAGCAGGGGGGCGACCCAAGAGACCCAGTACTTC
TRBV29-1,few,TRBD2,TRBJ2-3,CSVHPGLASDTQYF,TGCAGCGTCCATCCGGGACTAGCTTCAGATACGCAGTATTTT
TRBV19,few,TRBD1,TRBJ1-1,CASRLQGSATEAFF,TGTGCCAGTAGGCTACAGGGGTCGGCCACTGAAGCTTTCTTT
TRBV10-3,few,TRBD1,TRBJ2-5,CAIGQGQETQYF,TGTGCCATCGGACAGGGACAAGAGACCCAGTACTTC
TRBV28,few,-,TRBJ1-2,CASSGGLGANYGYTF,TGTGCCAGCAGTGGGGGACTCGGGGCTAACTATGGCTACACCTTC
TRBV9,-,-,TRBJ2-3,CASSVDLGMGTDTQYF,TGTGCCAGCAGCGTAGATCTAGGAATGGGCACAGATACGCAGTATTTT
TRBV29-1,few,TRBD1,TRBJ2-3,CSVERQGVSDTQYF,TGCAGCGTTGAACGGCAGGGGGTCTCAGATACGCAGTATTTT
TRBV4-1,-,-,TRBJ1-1,CASSPWGTQNTEAFF,TGCGCCAGCAGCCCCTGGGGGACACAGAACACTGAAGCTTTCTTT
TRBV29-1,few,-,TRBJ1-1,CSVFPRPATAFF,TGCAGCGTTTTCCCCCGACCAGCGACAGCTTTCTTT
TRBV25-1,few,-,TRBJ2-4,CASGTGAKNIQYF,TGTGCCAGCGGGACCGGGGCCAAAAACATTCAGTACTTC
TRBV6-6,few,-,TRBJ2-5,CASLLTGRQETQYF,TGTGCCAGCCTACTAACAGGGCGCCAAGAGACCCAGTACTTC
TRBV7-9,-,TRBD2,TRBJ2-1,CASSLATSGRGNEQFF,TGTGCCAGCAGCTTAGCCACTAGCGGGAGAGGTAATGAGCAGTTCTTC
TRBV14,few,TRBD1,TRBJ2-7,CASSPQSTGIYEQYF,TGTGCCAGCAGCCCCCAATCGACAGGGATCTACGAGCAGTACTTC
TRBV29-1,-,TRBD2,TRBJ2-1,CSVAARREAGNEQFF,TGCAGCGTGGCGGCAAGGAGAGAAGCGGGGAATGAGCAGTTCTTC